This T cell receptor beta chain was sequenced in a study of T cell responses to AZD1222 COVID-19 vaccine. Findings and caveats of the study: Just a handful of AZD1222 recipients were seropositive at baseline. Scientists sampled the repertoires only once the peak T cell response had passed. Spike was spanned by vaccine-associated CD4 TCRs, with dominance at 160-218 and 743-854.

V was cut by 1 base and J by 7 bases, with 10 bases left in between. The CDR3 length is 13 residues. Per germline, CDR1 SGHAT and CDR2 FQDESV (reference sequence). Assay: immunoSEQ multiplex PCR; the TCRdb copy retains only in-frame clones and omits some. The sample has approximately 50,000 clones, about 86% seen once; the top ten hold around 7%. Points on this clone: What it binds is not known.

This clonotype originated in an adult who received the AZD1222 COVID-19 vaccine. The sequenced sample was peripheral blood, obtained 28 days after the second AZD1222 dose. The chain employs TRBV11-1 and TRBJ1-2, with unresolved D. CDR3 nucleotide sequence: TGTGCCAGCAGCTTAGGTCTAATGGGTGGCTACACCTTC. Protein: CASSLGLMGGYTF.